Here is one TCR beta chain with its context. The antigen is undetermined. These data come from a study of T cell responses to AZD1222 COVID-19 vaccine. General observations from the study: Baseline testing showed seropositivity in only five to seven AZD1222 recipients. Breadth and depth of Spike-specific TCRs rose after two AZD1222 doses. Clonal diversity may have been underestimated in mostly white British donors. After the peak T cell response, and only then, were repertoires sampled.

V shed 6 bases and J 5 bases; nucleotides not matched to a gene: 4. CDR1 is MDHEN and CDR2 is SYDVKM in the germline V gene. The CDR3 is 14 residues long. The data were produced by immunoSEQ multiplex PCR, yet TCRdb's version contains in-frame clones alone and is incomplete. Of 150,000 to 200,000 clones listed, around 90% are singletons. This clonotype was sampled from an adult who received the MenACWY meningococcal vaccine as a control. The V and J genes are TRBV28 and TRBJ1-4, with 9 bases lining up with TRBD1. The sample here was peripheral blood, taken 28 days after the second dose of the MenACWY control vaccine. The CDR3 DNA reads as TGTGCCAGCAGACTGACAGGGGGAAATGAAAAACTGTTTTTT. Translating it yields CASRLTGGNEKLFF.